The rows below give T cell receptor beta chains drawn from one sample of a study of Ad26.COV2.S vaccination and SARS-CoV-2 variants. Profiling relied on immunoSEQ multiplex PCR, and the TCRdb table lists in-frame clones only, not all of them. Of about 390,000 clones in the sample, around 85% were seen once. The starting material was peripheral blood, obtained in a trial of Ad26.COV2.S vaccine versus placebo. These receptors were taken from a person between 18 and 59 years old who received the Ad26.COV2.S COVID-19 vaccine or a placebo. Each CDR3 is given with its conserved first and last residue. The D gene is left open where the match is weak. The size entry is marked missing in some rows and otherwise reads once, few, many or a size class.

TRBJ1-3 | few | TRBV4-1 | TRBD1 | CASSPTGGSGNTIYF | TGCGCCAGCAGCCCTACAGGGGGGTCTGGAAACACCATATATTTT
TRBJ2-7 | - | TRBV7-9 | TRBD2 | CASSNSGGANFYEQYF | TGTGCCAGCAGTAATAGCGGGGGGGCCAATTTTTACGAGCAGTACTTC
TRBJ1-6 | - | TRBV2 | TRBD1 | CASSLQGTQSNSPLHF | TGTGCCAGCAGCCTACAGGGGACTCAATCTAATTCACCCCTCCACTTT
TRBJ1-6 | - | TRBV23-1 | TRBD1 | CASTTQGDTNSPLHF | TGCGCCAGCACTACCCAGGGGGACACGAATTCACCCCTCCACTTT
TRBJ1-5 | - | TRBV21-1 | - | CASSKLAEGQATDQPQHF | TGTGCCAGCAGCAAACTAGCGGAGGGACAGGCGACGGATCAGCCCCAGCATTTT
TRBJ2-5 | - | TRBV2 | - | CASSEELEETQYF | TGTGCCAGCAGTGAAGAACTGGAAGAGACCCAGTACTTC
TRBJ2-5 | - | TRBV25-1 | - | CASTGDTQETQYF | TGTGCCAGCACAGGGGATACCCAAGAGACCCAGTACTTC
TRBJ2-5 | - | TRBV5-6 | TRBD2 | CASSLGGGNQETQYF | TGTGCCAGCAGCTTGGGCGGGGGGAACCAAGAGACCCAGTACTTC
TRBJ1-2 | - | TRBV5-1 | TRBD1 | CASSLEIGTGDLYGYTF | TGCGCCAGCAGCTTGGAAATTGGTACAGGGGACCTCTATGGCTACACCTTC
TRBJ2-7 | - | TRBV6-5 | - | CASSRDTTYEQYF | TGTGCCAGCAGTCGGGACACAACCTACGAGCAGTACTTC
TRBJ2-1 | - | TRBV12-3/TRBV12-4 | - | CASSLALPSEQFF | TGTGCCAGCAGCTTAGCGCTCCCTTCCGAGCAGTTCTTC
TRBJ1-2 | - | TRBV5-5 | - | CASSFTKHTQSPSNYGYTF | TGTGCCAGCAGCTTCACTAAACATACCCAGAGCCCATCTAACTATGGCTACACCTTC
TRBJ2-7 | - | TRBV19 | - | CASRGRGQSAYEQYF | TGTGCCAGTAGGGGCAGGGGTCAATCTGCCTACGAGCAGTACTTC
TRBJ1-2 | - | TRBV12-3/TRBV12-4 | - | CASSSTGYGYTF | TGTGCCAGCAGTTCCACAGGATATGGCTACACCTTC
TRBJ1-2 | - | TRBV10-3 | - | CAINRPGGDGYTF | TGTGCCATCAACCGACCAGGCGGGGATGGCTACACCTTC
TRBJ2-3 | - | TRBV6-2/TRBV6-3 | TRBD2 | CASSYGTSGILTDTQYF | TGTGCCAGCAGTTACGGGACTAGCGGAATTCTCACAGATACGCAGTATTTT
TRBJ1-4 | - | TRBV9 | - | CASSVATGGEKLFF | TGTGCCAGCAGCGTAGCGACCGGGGGGGAAAAACTGTTTTTT
TRBJ1-2 | - | TRBV5-6 | - | CASKPGSRDGYTF | TGTGCCAGCAAGCCGGGCAGTCGGGATGGCTACACCTTC
TRBJ2-7 | few | TRBV6-1 | TRBD1 | CASSGPAGGHTYEQYF | TGTGCCAGCAGTGGTCCGGCAGGGGGTCATACCTACGAGCAGTACTTC
TRBJ1-2 | - | TRBV6-5 | - | CASSYSEGGGNYGYTF | TGTGCCAGCAGTTACTCGGAGGGAGGGGGTAACTATGGCTACACCTTC
TRBJ2-7 | once | TRBV5-1 | TRBD1 | CASSLIGTGGYEQYF | TGCGCCAGCAGCTTGATAGGGACAGGGGGTTACGAGCAGTACTTC
TRBJ1-4 | - | TRBV7-9 | - | CASSSQGVTNEKLFF | TGTGCCAGCAGCTCCCAGGGAGTCACTAATGAAAAACTGTTTTTT
TRBJ2-5 | - | TRBV7-7 | TRBD1 | CASSFGRGRGQETQYF | TGTGCCAGCAGCTTCGGCAGGGGGCGCGGTCAAGAGACCCAGTACTTC
TRBJ2-2 | - | TRBV11-2 | - | CASSLPYREGNTGELFF | TGTGCCAGCAGCTTACCTTACAGGGAGGGGAACACCGGGGAGCTGTTTTTT
TRBJ2-1 | - | TRBV7-2 | TRBD2 | CASSIRDRVGLAGLNEQFF | TGTGCCAGCAGCATCCGGGACAGGGTAGGACTAGCGGGGTTAAATGAGCAGTTCTTC
TRBJ2-3 | - | TRBV7-6 | TRBD2 | CASSLASGGADTQYF | TGTGCCAGCAGCTTAGCAAGTGGGGGGGCAGATACGCAGTATTTT
TRBJ2-7 | - | TRBV27 | TRBD1 | CASSLLGTDSYEQYF | TGTGCCAGCAGTTTACTAGGGACAGACTCCTACGAGCAGTACTTC
TRBJ1-2 | - | TRBV6-2/TRBV6-3 | TRBD1 | CASSYSGQGLGGYTF | TGTGCCAGCAGTTACTCGGGACAGGGTCTAGGAGGCTACACCTTC
TRBJ1-1 | - | TRBV19 | - | CASSIVGTVNTEAFF | TGTGCCAGTAGTATCGTCGGGACGGTGAACACTGAAGCTTTCTTT
TRBJ1-2 | - | TRBV6-1 | - | CASSEKTVLFYGYTF | TGTGCCAGCAGTGAAAAGACCGTGCTATTTTATGGCTACACCTTC
TRBJ2-6 | - | TRBV15 | - | CATSRDGNFFSGANVLTF | TGTGCCACCAGCAGAGACGGTAACTTTTTCTCTGGGGCCAACGTCCTGACTTTC
TRBJ1-6 | - | TRBV5-4 | - | CASSLGGGHGSPLHF | TGTGCCAGCAGCTTGGGTGGGGGGCACGGTTCACCCCTCCACTTT
TRBJ1-6 | - | TRBV5-1 | TRBD1 | CASSSGTGVLDSPLHF | TGCGCCAGCAGCTCCGGGACAGGGGTTCTTGATTCACCCCTCCACTTT
TRBJ2-7 | - | TRBV11-2 | - | CASSLDNLGYYEQYF | TGTGCCAGCAGCTTAGATAATTTGGGGTACTACGAGCAGTACTTC
TRBJ2-1 | few | TRBV20-1 | - | CSAPWGRQQFF | TGCAGTGCACCTTGGGGACGGCAGCAGTTCTTC
TRBJ2-7 | - | TRBV7-9 | - | CASTLQGGGYEQYF | TGTGCCAGCACCCTACAGGGAGGAGGATACGAGCAGTACTTC
TRBJ2-7 | - | TRBV6-5 | - | CASRPLWGPSAEQYF | TGTGCCAGCAGACCCCTTTGGGGGCCGAGCGCCGAGCAGTACTTC
TRBJ2-7 | few | TRBV10-1 | TRBD2 | CASSPGLAGIQYF | TGCGCCAGCAGTCCAGGACTAGCGGGGATTCAGTACTTC
TRBJ1-4 | - | TRBV15 | - | CATSTLQGRIEKLFF | TGTGCCACCAGCACCTTACAAGGAAGGATTGAAAAACTGTTTTTT
TRBJ2-5 | - | TRBV3-1/TRBV3-2 | - | CASSQRLAETQYF | TGTGCCAGCAGCCAACGTCTAGCAGAGACCCAGTACTTC
TRBJ1-2 | - | TRBV27 | - | CASSQSSRMGYTF | TGTGCCAGCAGCCAGTCCTCACGAATGGGCTACACCTTC
TRBJ2-3 | - | TRBV14 | - | CASSQDYVADTQYF | TGTGCCAGCAGCCAAGATTACGTGGCAGATACGCAGTATTTT
TRBJ1-5 | - | TRBV27 | TRBD1 | CASSMTGGPQPQHF | TGTGCCAGCAGTATGACAGGGGGCCCTCAGCCCCAGCATTTT
TRBJ1-5 | - | TRBV7-2 | - | CASSHGTSPISNQPQHF | TGTGCCAGCAGCCACGGGACGTCGCCAATTAGCAATCAGCCCCAGCATTTT
TRBJ1-2 | - | TRBV19 | TRBD1 | CASMPGGRGLGGYTF | TGTGCCAGTATGCCGGGGGGCAGGGGGCTTGGTGGCTACACCTTC
TRBJ2-1 | - | TRBV3-1/TRBV3-2 | - | CATGGAQGNEQFF | TGTGCCACCGGGGGAGCTCAGGGCAATGAGCAGTTCTTC
TRBJ2-7 | - | TRBV7-9 | - | CASSASGGSREQYF | TGTGCCAGCAGCGCGTCCGGTGGTTCTCGGGAGCAGTACTTC
TRBJ2-5 | - | TRBV19 | - | CASSIAGSLETQYF | TGTGCCAGTAGTATAGCAGGTAGCTTGGAGACCCAGTACTTC
TRBJ2-2 | - | TRBV5-1 | TRBD1 | CASSLGRTGIITGELFF | TGCGCCAGCAGCTTGGGGCGGACAGGGATTATCACCGGGGAGCTGTTTTTT
TRBJ1-4 | - | TRBV5-1 | - | CASSSQAETNEKLFF | TGCGCCAGCAGCTCCCAGGCCGAAACTAATGAAAAACTGTTTTTT
TRBJ1-2 | - | TRBV21-1 | - | CASSSVSGTYGYTF | TGTGCCAGCAGTAGTGTCTCGGGCACCTATGGCTACACCTTC
TRBJ2-5 | - | TRBV5-6 | - | CASSPAHDIQETQYF | TGTGCCAGCAGCCCGGCACACGACATTCAAGAGACCCAGTACTTC
TRBJ1-1 | - | TRBV20-1 | - | CSALQGFEAFF | TGCAGTGCTCTGCAGGGGTTTGAAGCTTTCTTT
TRBJ2-7 | - | TRBV6-5 | - | CASRRRGDEQYF | TGTGCCAGCAGGCGCCGGGGCGACGAGCAGTACTTC